This T cell receptor (beta chain) comes out of a study of low-dose radiotherapy and immunotherapy resistance in tumors. Study background: At a dose of 200 mg/m2, intravenous cyclophosphamide was given every two weeks, one day before radiation and immunotherapy.

Alpha and beta chains were covered, as first-strand cDNA relied on TRAV- and TRBV-specific primers. For amplifying TCRs, the PCR ran for 20 to 25 cycles with Phusion, which was used together with a constant-region primer and the adapter on the V primers. Isolated mRNA underwent amplification via in vitro transcription. TCRdb processed the reads anew with MiXCR; each CDR3 protein has one entry. The sample gives about 82,000 distinct CDR3 sequences, approximately 19% of which show up once; about 5.5% is in the top ten. CDR3 length: 14 residues. V was pared by 4 bases and J by 2 bases, with 12 bases between. In germline, CDR1 is SGHNT, CDR2 YYREEE (reference sequence). Time point of the sample: before trial treatment. This clonotype was seen at least ten times.

The sample consisted of PBMCs, taken before treatment. The chain links TRBV5-4 to TRBJ2-5; weak D call: TRBD2 (6 bases). This clonotype originated in a male donor with prostate cancer. The CDR3 reads CASSRYSGQETQYF. The CDR3, as DNA: TGTGCCAGCAGCAGATATAGCGGTCAAGAGACCCAGTACTTC.